This TCR beta chain stems from a study of T cells in tuberculosis. Study at large: T cells were selected with CD1B tetramers loaded with glucose monomycolate. A South African cohort included IGRA-negative adolescents, latently infected IGRA-positive adolescents and adults with active tuberculosis.

General study points: Smaller alpha distances in active tuberculosis partly reflected shorter CDR3-alpha lengths.

Adolescents were screened for latent TB by skin test and IGRA. The data were produced by immunoSEQ multiplex PCR, yet TCRdb's version contains in-frame clones alone and is incomplete. Here the sample spans more than 30,000 clones, almost 95% being singletons. Deletions cut 0 bases from V and 4 bases from J, with 21 bases between. Per the germline V gene, CDR1 is LGHNA and CDR2 is YSLEER. The CDR3 has 18 residues. About this clone itself: Its target is unknown.

This TCR was sampled from a donor aged 10-29 years with latent tuberculosis or without tuberculosis infection. Some clones in this sample may be carry-over from other donors' samples. Sequencing was performed on PBMCs. This chain joins TRBV4-3 and TRBJ1-2; D uncertain. Written as DNA, the CDR3 is TGCGCCAGCAGCCAAGATCGGGATAGGCCCTTCAATCCCTATGGCTACACCTTC. Translating gives CASSQDRDRPFNPYGYTF.